This T cell receptor beta chain was recovered during a study of T cells after yellow fever vaccination. Looking at the study overall: Libraries from low-cell-number fractions were prepared with the SMART-Seq v4 Ultra Low Input RNA kit.

5'RACE template switching produced TCR cDNA carrying a universal primer site and UMIs. TCRdb ran MiXCR on the 5' RACE reads and lists one entry per CDR3 protein. The sample consists of fewer than 500,000 distinct CDR3 sequences, 15% to 20% of them appearing once. General study points: The secondary response was weaker, and its peak arrived faster, on day 5 versus 15. The study re-detected most primary-vaccination clones after the booster (96% CD4, approximately 88% CD8).

This clonotype was counted at least ten times. The target antigen is unknown. Sequencing used PBMCs, obtained before the yellow fever booster vaccination. This sequence was found in a man between 18 and 29 years old who received the YFV17D yellow fever vaccine.

The CDR3 reads CATSRGRGTGELFF. In nucleotides, the CDR3 is TGTGCCACCAGCAGAGGTCGGGGCACCGGGGAGCTGTTTTTT. V usage is TRBV15 and J usage is TRBJ2-2; weak D call: TRBD2 (5 bases). This CDR3 contains 14 residues. V lost 1 base and J lost 4, with 7 bases in between. Germline CDR1 is LNHNV and CDR2 is YYDKDF (reference sequence).